The rows below give T cell receptor beta chains drawn from one sample of a study of blood T cell repertoires in COVID-19. Repertoires were generated with immunoSEQ multiplex PCR, while TCRdb's copy carries only in-frame clones and drops some. The data show over 400,000 clones, roughly 88% seen once. Material for sequencing was peripheral blood. The receptors shown here come from a human donor in a cohort sampled during active COVID-19. The CDR3 runs from the conserved cysteine through the conserved F or W. A D gene is named only where the DNA matches it firmly. Only part of the rows carry a size: once, few, many, or a class if the clone is expanded.

v_call,j_call,d_call,clone_size,cdr3_nt,cdr3_aa
TRBV3-1/TRBV3-2,TRBJ1-2,.,.,TGTGCCAGCAGCCAAACAGTTTCGGTCTCCTATGGCTACACCTTC,CASSQTVSVSYGYTF
TRBV6-5,TRBJ1-2,.,.,TGTGCCAGCAGTTACTTTCAGGGTTCCCCCGATGGCTACACCTTC,CASSYFQGSPDGYTF
TRBV4-1,TRBJ1-2,TRBD1,once,TGCGCCAGCAGCCAGTTAACAGGGGATGGCTACACCTTC,CASSQLTGDGYTF
TRBV7-2,TRBJ2-7,.,.,TGTGCCAGCAGCATCGACAGATACTCCTACGAGCAGTACTTC,CASSIDRYSYEQYF
TRBV13,TRBJ2-6,.,.,TGTGCCAGCAGCGCAGGGGTCAGGGGGGCCAACGTCCTGACTTTC,CASSAGVRGANVLTF
TRBV14,TRBJ2-3,TRBD1,.,TGTGCCAGCAGCCCATGGACAGGGGGCACAGATACGCAGTATTTT,CASSPWTGGTDTQYF
TRBV4-3,TRBJ1-2,.,.,TGCGCCAGCAGCCAAGAATACGCCAGGGGATTATTAAACTATGGCTACACCTTC,CASSQEYARGLLNYGYTF
TRBV9,TRBJ2-7,.,.,TGTGCCAGCAGCGTGACATCAGGGTACGAGCAGTACTTC,CASSVTSGYEQYF
TRBV5-1,TRBJ2-7,.,.,TGCGCCAGCAGCCCGGGCGGTGGAGGGTTCGAGCAGTACTTC,CASSPGGGGFEQYF
TRBV28,TRBJ1-5,.,.,TGTGCCAGCAGTCCTCAGATCAATCAGCCCCAGCATTTT,CASSPQINQPQHF
TRBV5-1,TRBJ2-1,TRBD1,once,TGCGCCAGCAGCCCGGGACAGGGGGTAGATGAGCAGTTCTTC,CASSPGQGVDEQFF
TRBV19,TRBJ2-1,TRBD2,.,TGTGCCAGTAGTATAGAAGGGGGGACTAGCGTAATCAATGAGCAGTTCTTC,CASSIEGGTSVINEQFF
TRBV27,TRBJ2-2,.,.,TGTGCCAGCAGTTTATGGGCTAGCCGGGGCACCGGGGAGCTGTTTTTT,CASSLWASRGTGELFF
TRBV30,TRBJ2-2,.,.,TGTGCCTGGATACGGGGGAGCTCGTACACCGGGGAGCTGTTTTTT,CAWIRGSSYTGELFF
TRBV6-5,TRBJ1-1,.,.,TGTGCCAGCATCCTTAACCGCGGGGGGAACACTGAAGCTTTCTTT,CASILNRGGNTEAFF
TRBV5-1,TRBJ1-5,TRBD1,.,TGCGCCAGCAGCTTGGGTACAGGGGACCAGCCCCAGCATTTT,CASSLGTGDQPQHF
TRBV13,TRBJ2-7,TRBD2,.,TGTGCCAGCAGCCCTTTAGAGGGGACTAGAGCCTACGAGCAGTACTTC,CASSPLEGTRAYEQYF
TRBV7-3,TRBJ2-3,.,.,TGTGCCAGCAGCTTTCTAGCCCGGAGACCTAACACAGATACGCAGTATTTT,CASSFLARRPNTDTQYF
TRBV27,TRBJ1-2,TRBD1,.,TGTGCCAGCAGTTTAAAGGGGACAGGGACGCATGGCTACACCTTC,CASSLKGTGTHGYTF
TRBV7-3,TRBJ2-7,.,.,TGTGCCAGCAGCTTACAGGGAAGGGGCGAGCAGTACTTC,CASSLQGRGEQYF
TRBV7-2,TRBJ1-1,.,.,TGTGCCAGCAGCTCCCTGACCCTTGGGGGGACTGAAGCTTTCTTT,CASSSLTLGGTEAFF
TRBV4-1,TRBJ2-1,.,.,TGCGCCAGCAGCCAAGCGGGGGGCGGGGACAATGAGCAGTTCTTC,CASSQAGGGDNEQFF
TRBV18,TRBJ2-7,.,.,TGTGCCAGCTCACCACAAGGAGGAGCCTACGAGCAGTACTTC,CASSPQGGAYEQYF
TRBV27,TRBJ1-4,TRBD1,few,TGTGCCAGCAGTTCCGACAGGGGGCATGAAAAACTGTTTTTT,CASSSDRGHEKLFF
TRBV28,TRBJ1-5,.,.,TGTGCCAGTACAGAACGGAAGCCCCAGCATTTT,CASTERKPQHF
TRBV6-5,TRBJ1-3,.,.,TGTGCCAGCAGTCCACAGGCCGATACTGGAAACACCATATATTTT,CASSPQADTGNTIYF
TRBV3-1/TRBV3-2,TRBJ2-1,.,.,TGTGCCAGCAGCCAAGAAACTCCGAAGCAGTTCTTC,CASSQETPKQFF
TRBV30,TRBJ1-6,TRBD1,.,TGTGCCTGGAGTGTACCGGGGACAGGGACACGATATAATTCACCCCTCCACTTT,CAWSVPGTGTRYNSPLHF
TRBV4-1,TRBJ2-3,TRBD2,.,TGCGCCAGCAGCCAAGGTCGGCGGGAGATTGATACGCAGTATTTT,CASSQGRREIDTQYF
TRBV7-9,TRBJ1-1,.,few,TGTGCCAGCAGCTTAGTCGTCAGGTTCGGCAGGGAATCGGGCACTGAAGCTTTCTTT,CASSLVVRFGRESGTEAFF
TRBV6-1,TRBJ1-1,.,.,TGTGCCAGCAGTGAACTGAGCTTTGGGGCCTTT,CASSELSFGAF
TRBV11-3,TRBJ2-5,.,.,TGTGCCAGCAGCTTAGATGGCCAGGGTCAAGAGACCCAGTACTTC,CASSLDGQGQETQYF
TRBV7-2,TRBJ2-1,TRBD2,.,TGTGCCAGCAGTTTGGAAAGCGGGAGATTTGATGAGCAGTTCTTC,CASSLESGRFDEQFF
TRBV5-1,TRBJ2-7,TRBD2,.,TGCGCCAGCAGCTTTACGGGAGGCCCCTCCGAGCAGTACTTC,CASSFTGGPSEQYF
TRBV5-4,TRBJ2-5,TRBD2,.,TGTGCCAGCAGCGGGACTAGCGGGAGGGCCCGAGGGGAGACCCAGTACTTC,CASSGTSGRARGETQYF
TRBV5-1,TRBJ1-1,.,.,TGCGCCAGCAGCGTGGACAGTAACACTGAAGCTTTCTTT,CASSVDSNTEAFF
TRBV30,TRBJ1-4,.,.,TGTGCCTGGAGGCTACAGGGAACAACTAATGAAAAACTGTTTTTT,CAWRLQGTTNEKLFF
TRBV7-2,TRBJ2-1,TRBD2,once,TGTGCCAGCAGCTTAGGGCTAGCGGGACTCCAGGAGCAGTTCTTC,CASSLGLAGLQEQFF
TRBV6-6,TRBJ1-1,TRBD1,.,TGTGCCAGCAGACCGGGACAGACGAACACTGAAGCTTTCTTT,CASRPGQTNTEAFF
TRBV19,TRBJ2-3,.,.,TGTGCCAGTAAGGGAGGAGATACGCAGTATTTT,CASKGGDTQYF
TRBV3-1/TRBV3-2,TRBJ1-3,.,once,TGTGCCAGCAGCCCCATGATCGCGGCCACCTCTGGAAACACCATATATTTT,CASSPMIAATSGNTIYF
TRBV6-5,TRBJ1-2,TRBD1,.,TGTGCCAGCAGTTGGGACAGGGAAGGGTTAGGTTCTGGCTACACCTTC,CASSWDREGLGSGYTF
TRBV6-5,TRBJ2-5,TRBD2,.,TGTGCCAGCATTTGGGGTAGCGGGAGTAAAGAGACCCAGTACTTC,CASIWGSGSKETQYF
TRBV6-6,TRBJ1-1,.,.,TGTGCCAGCAGTCAACGATTAAGGAGCACTGAAGCTTTCTTT,CASSQRLRSTEAFF
TRBV2,TRBJ2-5,.,.,TGTGCCAGCAAAATCGACAGGAACCAAGAGACCCAGTACTTC,CASKIDRNQETQYF
TRBV9,TRBJ2-7,.,.,TGTGCCAGCAGCGTAGAGGACAGACGCTCCTACGAGCAGTACTTC,CASSVEDRRSYEQYF
TRBV6-1,TRBJ2-7,.,.,TGTGCCAGCAGTGAAAGTCAGACCTACGAGCAGTACTTC,CASSESQTYEQYF
TRBV7-3,TRBJ2-1,TRBD2,.,TGTGCCAGCAGCCCTCGGGGAGCGGGAGGCAACAATGAGCAGTTCTTC,CASSPRGAGGNNEQFF
TRBV21-1,TRBJ1-5,.,.,TGTGCCAGCAGCATCGCTCGTCGGGGTATTCAGCATTTT,CASSIARRGIQHF
TRBV5-1,TRBJ1-2,TRBD1,.,TGCGCCAGCAGCTCGTATTCAGGACAGGGGAGCTATGGCTACACCTTC,CASSSYSGQGSYGYTF
TRBV11-2,TRBJ1-2,TRBD1,.,TGTGCCAGCACCCCAGGGGGGTCTGGCTATGGCTACACCTTC,CASTPGGSGYGYTF
TRBV27,TRBJ2-5,TRBD1,.,TGTGCCAGCAGTTCACCGGGGACAGGGGGCGAGGAGACCCAGTACTTC,CASSSPGTGGEETQYF
TRBV3-1/TRBV3-2,TRBJ1-2,.,.,TGTGCCAGCAGCCAAGCGAGGGTGGCGGCTAACTATGGCTACACCTTC,CASSQARVAANYGYTF
TRBV15,TRBJ1-1,.,.,TGTGCCACCAGCAGAGATATGGGGGCCACTGAAGCTTTCTTT,CATSRDMGATEAFF
TRBV28,TRBJ1-6,.,many,TGTGCCAGCAGTTTTATTGGACAGAGCTTTTCGCCCCTCCACTTT,CASSFIGQSFSPLHF